This T cell receptor (beta chain) was identified during a study of blood T cells in healthy people across ages. Study context: Per every two T cells, about one barcoded beta molecule was captured by template switching. Study-wide points: Roughly linear declines in TCR beta diversity per million T cells occurred with age. Long-lived donors carried more naive CD4+ cells and greater diversity than aged donors.

Sample-barcoded 5' priming and a J-beta primer mix drove a second PCR of roughly 6 to 12 cycles. TCRdb re-called the 5' RACE reads through MiXCR, storing one row per CDR3 protein. The table records fewer than 1.5 million distinct CDR3 sequences, around 39% of them present only once. As regards this clonotype: Antigen specificity is unknown.

The TCR sequence derives from a woman aged 18-30 years in good health. The sequencing sample was made of blood.

The CDR3 bases are TGCAGCGTCGGGACATTCGAGGATAATGAGCAGTTCTTC. Translating gives CSVGTFEDNEQFF. The V and J genes are TRBV29-1 and TRBJ2-1; tentatively, D is TRBD1 (6 bases). V lost 6 bases to trimming and J lost 7 bases, with 16 bases between them. Germline lookup yields CDR1 SQVTM and CDR2 ANQGSEA. The CDR3 is 13 residues long.